This T cell receptor (beta chain) was profiled in a study of cytomegalovirus exposure and HLA in healthy donors. Whole-study findings and limits: Among the CMV-associated chains, three were confirmed in vitro as specific for CMV antigens.

The PCR had 60 Vbeta and 13 Jbeta primers. Data came from immunoSEQ multiplex PCR; TCRdb stores just in-frame clones and leaves some out. This sample lists nearly 200,000 clones; its ten largest clones have around 0.74%. Concerning this clone: Its specificity is unknown.

This CDR3 has 17 amino acids. Per germline, CDR1 PRHDT and CDR2 FYEKMQ (reference sequence). V lost 5 bases and J lost 0, with 19 bases in between. The sequence was obtained from a boy aged 5-17 years in good health and CMV-seronegative. The sequenced sample consisted of PBMCs. The genes are TRBV13 and TRBJ1-1, with D uncertain. Here the CDR3 DNA reads TGTGCCAGCAGCCGCGAGTTGTCTTTAACCATGAACACTGAAGCTTTCTTT. Translated: CASSRELSLTMNTEAFF.